Detailed here is one T cell receptor beta chain. The antigen remains undetermined. The CDR3 is made up of 14 amino acids. CDR1 and CDR2 from the germline V gene are MNHEY and SMNVEV (reference sequence). V was clipped by 3 bases and J by 4 bases; unmatched bases: 6. Tagging with unique molecular identifiers was a feature of the TCR beta cDNA libraries. One entry per CDR3 protein, called by TCRdb with MiXCR from the PCR reads. The sample consists of about 560,000 distinct CDR3 sequences, roughly 47% of them appearing once. The data were taken from a study of post-analysis software for immune sequencing data. Study-level points and caveats: With TRBV5-6, TRBV5-1 and TRBV20-1 included, a handful of TRBV segments were more frequent in patients than in controls.

The V call is TRBV27, the J call TRBJ2-7, with 7 bases lining up with TRBD1. The receptor comes from a girl aged 5-17 years with multiple sclerosis. Material for sequencing was blood. The CDR3 here is CASSFLDREYEQYF. CDR3 in DNA: TGTGCCAGCAGTTTTCTTGACAGGGAGTACGAGCAGTACTTC.